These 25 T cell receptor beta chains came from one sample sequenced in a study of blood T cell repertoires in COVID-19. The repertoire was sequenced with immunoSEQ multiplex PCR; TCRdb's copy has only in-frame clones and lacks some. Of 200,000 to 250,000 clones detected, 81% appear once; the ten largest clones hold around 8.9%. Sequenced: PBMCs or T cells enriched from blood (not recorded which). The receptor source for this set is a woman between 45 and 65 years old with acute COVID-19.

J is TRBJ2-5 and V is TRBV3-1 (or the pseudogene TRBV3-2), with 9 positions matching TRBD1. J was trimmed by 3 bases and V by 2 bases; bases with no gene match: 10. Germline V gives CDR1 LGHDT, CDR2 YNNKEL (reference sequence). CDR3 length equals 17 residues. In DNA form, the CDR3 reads TGTGCCAGCAGCCAAAGCTCCCACAGGGGGCGAGAAGAGACCCAGTACTTC. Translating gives CASSQSSHRGREETQYF.

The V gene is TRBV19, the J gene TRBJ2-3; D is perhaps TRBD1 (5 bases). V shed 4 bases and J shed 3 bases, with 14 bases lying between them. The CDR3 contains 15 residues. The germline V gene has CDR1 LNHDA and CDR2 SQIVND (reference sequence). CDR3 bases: TGTGCCAGTAGTACCTCTTGGACACGAACAGATACGCAGTATTTT. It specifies CASSTSWTRTDTQYF.

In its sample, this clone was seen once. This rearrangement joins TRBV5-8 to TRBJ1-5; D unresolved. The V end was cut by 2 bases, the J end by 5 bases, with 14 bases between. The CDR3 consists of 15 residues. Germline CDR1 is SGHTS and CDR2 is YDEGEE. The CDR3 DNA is TGTGCCAGCAGCTTTGTCGCTCCAGCGGATCAGCCCCAGCATTTT. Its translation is CASSFVAPADQPQHF. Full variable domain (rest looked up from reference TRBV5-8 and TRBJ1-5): EAGVTQSPTHLIKTRGQQATLRCSPISGHTSVYWYQQALGLGLQFLLWYDEGEERNRGNFPPRFSGRQFPNYSSELNVNALELEDSALYLCASSFVAPADQPQHFGDGTRLSIL.

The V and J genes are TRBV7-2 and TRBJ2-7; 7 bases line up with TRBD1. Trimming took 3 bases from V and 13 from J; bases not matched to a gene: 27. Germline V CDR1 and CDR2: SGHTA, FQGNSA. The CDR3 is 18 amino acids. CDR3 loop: CASSLGVYRDSVLVGQYF. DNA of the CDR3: TGTGCCAGCAGCTTGGGGGTTTATCGGGACAGCGTCCTTGTAGGGCAATACTTC.

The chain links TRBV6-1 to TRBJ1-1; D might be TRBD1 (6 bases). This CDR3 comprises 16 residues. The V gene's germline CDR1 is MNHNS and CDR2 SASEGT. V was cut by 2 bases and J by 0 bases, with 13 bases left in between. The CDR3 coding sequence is TGTGCCAGCAGTGAACGTTTTCAGGGGTTGAACACTGAAGCTTTCTTT. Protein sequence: CASSERFQGLNTEAFF.

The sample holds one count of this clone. CDR3 residues: CASSKSGGNAGELFF. For the CDR3, the DNA is TGTGCCAGCAGCAAAAGCGGCGGTAACGCCGGGGAGCTGTTTTTT. The chain carries TRBV7-6 and TRBJ2-2; TRBD2 might be the D (5 bases). Germline V gives CDR1 SGHVS, CDR2 FNYEAQ. Trimming removed 5 bases from V and 6 bases from J, with 16 bases in between. CDR3 length: 15 residues. Using reference TRBV7-6 and TRBJ2-2 for the parts outside the CDR3, the full variable domain is GAGVSQSPRYKVTKRGQDVALRCDPISGHVSLYWYRQALGQGPEFLTYFNYEAQQDKSGLPNDRFSAERPEGSISTLTIQRTEQRDSAMYRCASSKSGGNAGELFFGEGSRLTVL.

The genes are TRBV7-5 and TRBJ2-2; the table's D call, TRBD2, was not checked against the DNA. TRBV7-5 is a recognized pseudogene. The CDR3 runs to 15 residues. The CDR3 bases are TGTGCCAGAAGTTTTTCGGGACTAGGTCCCGGGGAGCTGTTTTTT. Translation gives CARSFSGLGPGELFF.

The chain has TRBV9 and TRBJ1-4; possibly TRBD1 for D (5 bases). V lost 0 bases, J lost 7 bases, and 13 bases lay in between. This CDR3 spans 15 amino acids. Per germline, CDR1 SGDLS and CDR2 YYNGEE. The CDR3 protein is CASSVDGGQGEKLFF. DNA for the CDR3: TGTGCCAGCAGCGTAGATGGCGGACAAGGTGAAAAACTGTTTTTT.

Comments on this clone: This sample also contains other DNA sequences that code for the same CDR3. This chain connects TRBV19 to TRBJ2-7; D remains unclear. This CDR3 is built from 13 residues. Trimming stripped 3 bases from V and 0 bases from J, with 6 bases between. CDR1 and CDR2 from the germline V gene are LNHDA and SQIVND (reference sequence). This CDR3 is CASSISSSYEQYF. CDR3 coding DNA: TGTGCCAGTAGTATTTCGTCCTCCTACGAGCAGTACTTC.

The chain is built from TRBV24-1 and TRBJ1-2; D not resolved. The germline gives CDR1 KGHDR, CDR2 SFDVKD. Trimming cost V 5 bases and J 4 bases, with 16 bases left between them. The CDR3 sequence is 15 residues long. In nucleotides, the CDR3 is TGTGCCACCAGTGCCACTCAGGTCAACCTCTATGGCTACACCTTC. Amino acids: CATSATQVNLYGYTF.

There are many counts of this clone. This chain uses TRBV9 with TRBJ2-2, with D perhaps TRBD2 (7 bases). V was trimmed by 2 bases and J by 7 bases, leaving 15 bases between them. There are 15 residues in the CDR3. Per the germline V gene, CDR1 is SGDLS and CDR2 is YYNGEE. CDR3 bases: TGTGCCAGCAGCGTCGCCGGGGGGCCGGGCGGGGAGCTGTTTTTT. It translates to CASSVAGGPGGELFF.

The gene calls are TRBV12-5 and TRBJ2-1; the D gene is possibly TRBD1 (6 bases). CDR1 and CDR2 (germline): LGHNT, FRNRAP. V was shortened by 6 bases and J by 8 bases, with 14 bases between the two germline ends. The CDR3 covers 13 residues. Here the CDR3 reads CASGQGFLDEQFF. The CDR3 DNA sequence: TGTGCTAGTGGCCAGGGGTTCTTGGATGAGCAGTTCTTC.

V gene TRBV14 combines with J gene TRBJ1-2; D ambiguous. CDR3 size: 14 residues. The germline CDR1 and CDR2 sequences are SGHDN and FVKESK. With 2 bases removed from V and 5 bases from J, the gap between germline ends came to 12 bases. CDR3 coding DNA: TGTGCCAGCAGCCAAAGGGAGGGCCGGTATGGCTACACCTTC. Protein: CASSQREGRYGYTF.

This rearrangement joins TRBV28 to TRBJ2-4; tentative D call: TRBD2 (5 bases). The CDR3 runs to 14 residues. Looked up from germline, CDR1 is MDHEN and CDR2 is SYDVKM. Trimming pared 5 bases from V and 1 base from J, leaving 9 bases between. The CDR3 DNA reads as TGTGCCAGCAGTCTAGAGGGTGCCAAAAACATTCAGTACTTC. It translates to CASSLEGAKNIQYF.

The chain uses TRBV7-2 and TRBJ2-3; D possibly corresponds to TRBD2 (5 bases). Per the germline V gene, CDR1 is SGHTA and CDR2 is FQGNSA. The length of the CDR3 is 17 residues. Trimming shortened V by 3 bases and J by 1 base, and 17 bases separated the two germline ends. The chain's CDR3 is CASSLTQRLIGTDTQYF. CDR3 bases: TGTGCCAGCAGCTTGACACAGCGGCTCATTGGCACAGATACGCAGTATTTT.

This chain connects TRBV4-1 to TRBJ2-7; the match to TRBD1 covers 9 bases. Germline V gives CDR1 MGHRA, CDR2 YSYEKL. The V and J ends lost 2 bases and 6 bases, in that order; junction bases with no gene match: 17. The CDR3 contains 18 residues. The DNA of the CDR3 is TGCGCCAGCAGCCAAAGAACCAGTCCGGGACAGGGAGTCTCCGAGCAGTACTTC. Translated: CASSQRTSPGQGVSEQYF.

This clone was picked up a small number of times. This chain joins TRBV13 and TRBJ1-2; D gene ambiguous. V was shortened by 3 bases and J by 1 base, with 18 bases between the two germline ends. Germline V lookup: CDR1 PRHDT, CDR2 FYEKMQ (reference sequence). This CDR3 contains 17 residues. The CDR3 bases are TGTGCCAGCAGCTTGAGTCCGTTGAGGTCGGTTAACTATGGCTACACCTTC. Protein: CASSLSPLRSVNYGYTF.

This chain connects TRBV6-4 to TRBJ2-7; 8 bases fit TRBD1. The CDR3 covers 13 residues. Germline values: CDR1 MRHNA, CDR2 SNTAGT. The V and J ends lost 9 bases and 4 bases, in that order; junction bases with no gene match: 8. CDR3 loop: CARRQGKRYEQYF. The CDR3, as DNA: TGTGCCAGGAGACAGGGGAAGAGGTACGAGCAGTACTTC.

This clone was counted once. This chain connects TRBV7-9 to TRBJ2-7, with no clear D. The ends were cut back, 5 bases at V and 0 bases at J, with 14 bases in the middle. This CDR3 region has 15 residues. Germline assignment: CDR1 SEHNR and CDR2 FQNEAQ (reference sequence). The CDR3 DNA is TGTGCCAGCAGCCACAACACAGAGAGCTCCTACGAGCAGTACTTC. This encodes CASSHNTESSYEQYF.

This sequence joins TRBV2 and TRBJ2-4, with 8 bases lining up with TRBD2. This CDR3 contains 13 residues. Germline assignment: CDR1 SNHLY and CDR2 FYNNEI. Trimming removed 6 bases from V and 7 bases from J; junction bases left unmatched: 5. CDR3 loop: CASRAGEGNIQYF. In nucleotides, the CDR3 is TGTGCCAGCAGAGCGGGAGAGGGTAACATTCAGTACTTC. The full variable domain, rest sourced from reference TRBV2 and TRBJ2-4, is EPEVTQTPSHQVTQMGQEVILRCVPISNHLYFYWYRQILGQKVEFLVSFYNNEISEKSEIFDDQFSVERPDGSNFTLKIRSTKLEDSAMYFCASRAGEGNIQYFGAGTRLSVL.

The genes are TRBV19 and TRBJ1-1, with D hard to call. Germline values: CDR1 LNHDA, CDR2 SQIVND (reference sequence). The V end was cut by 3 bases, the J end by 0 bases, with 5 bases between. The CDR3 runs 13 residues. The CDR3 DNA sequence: TGTGCCAGTAGTATCTACGTGAACACTGAAGCTTTCTTT. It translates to CASSIYVNTEAFF.

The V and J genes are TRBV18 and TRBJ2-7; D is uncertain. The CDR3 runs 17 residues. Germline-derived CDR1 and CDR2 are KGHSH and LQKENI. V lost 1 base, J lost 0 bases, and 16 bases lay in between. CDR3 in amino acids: CASSPLPAVISSYEQYF. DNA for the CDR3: TGTGCCAGCTCACCACTACCTGCAGTCATATCCTCCTACGAGCAGTACTTC.

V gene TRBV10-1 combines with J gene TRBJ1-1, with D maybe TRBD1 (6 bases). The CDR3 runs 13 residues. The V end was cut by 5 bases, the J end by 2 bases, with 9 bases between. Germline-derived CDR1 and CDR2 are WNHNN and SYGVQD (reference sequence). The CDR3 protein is CASSLQGNTEAFF. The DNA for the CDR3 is TGCGCCAGCAGTCTACAGGGAAACACTGAAGCTTTCTTT.

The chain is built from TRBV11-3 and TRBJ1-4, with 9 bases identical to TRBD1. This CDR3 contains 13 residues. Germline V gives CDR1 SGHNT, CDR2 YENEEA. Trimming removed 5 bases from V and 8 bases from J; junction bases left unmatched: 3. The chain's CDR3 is CASSRDRDEKLFF. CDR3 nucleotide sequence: TGTGCCAGCAGCCGGGACAGGGACGAAAAACTGTTTTTT.

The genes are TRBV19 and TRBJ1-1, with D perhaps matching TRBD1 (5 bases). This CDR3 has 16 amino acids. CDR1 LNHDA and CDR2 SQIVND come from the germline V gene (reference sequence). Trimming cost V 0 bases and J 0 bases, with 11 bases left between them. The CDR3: CASSIDLRGLNTEAFF. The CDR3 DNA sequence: TGTGCCAGTAGTATAGATCTGCGGGGGTTGAACACTGAAGCTTTCTTT.